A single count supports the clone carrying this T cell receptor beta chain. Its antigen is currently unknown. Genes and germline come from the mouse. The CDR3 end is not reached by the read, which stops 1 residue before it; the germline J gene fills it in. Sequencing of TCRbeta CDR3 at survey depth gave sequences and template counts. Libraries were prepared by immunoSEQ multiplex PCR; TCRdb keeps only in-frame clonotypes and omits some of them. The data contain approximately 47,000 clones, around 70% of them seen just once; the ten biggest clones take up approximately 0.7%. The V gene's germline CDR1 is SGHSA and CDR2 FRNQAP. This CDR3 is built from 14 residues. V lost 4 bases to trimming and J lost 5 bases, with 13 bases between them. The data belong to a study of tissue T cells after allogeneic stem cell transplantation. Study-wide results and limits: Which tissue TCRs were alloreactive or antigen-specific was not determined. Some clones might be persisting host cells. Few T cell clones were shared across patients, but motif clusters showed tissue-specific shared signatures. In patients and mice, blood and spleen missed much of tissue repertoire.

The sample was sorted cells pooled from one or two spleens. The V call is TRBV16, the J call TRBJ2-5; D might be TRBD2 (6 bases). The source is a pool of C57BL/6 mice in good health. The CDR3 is CASSSEGGGDTQYF. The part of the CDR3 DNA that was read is TGTGCAAGCAGCTCGGAGGGTGGGGGAGACACCCAGTAC.